The 21 T cell receptor beta chains presented below share a single source sample, sequenced in a study of cytomegalovirus exposure and HLA in healthy donors. TCRdb keeps only in-frame clones here, not all; method: immunoSEQ multiplex PCR. This sample has over 85,000 clones, with 89% found just once. The sequenced sample consisted of PBMCs. Receptors were obtained from a woman between 18 and 29 years old in good health and CMV-seronegative.

This rearrangement joins TRBV18 to TRBJ2-5, with 12 positions matching TRBD2. Germline V lookup: CDR1 KGHSH, CDR2 LQKENI. The CDR3 has 16 residues. V gave up 3 bases and J gave up 4 bases; unmatched junction bases: 6. Here the CDR3 reads CASSPETSGSGETQYF. The CDR3 DNA sequence: TGTGCCAGCTCACCCGAGACTAGCGGGAGCGGAGAGACCCAGTACTTC.

Only a few counts were recorded for this clone. The chain links TRBV5-1 to TRBJ2-7; TRBD1 is a possible D gene (6 bases). Germline CDR1 and CDR2: SGHRS and YFSETQ. V lost 4 bases, J lost 2 bases, and 13 bases lay in between. The CDR3 loop spans 14 amino acids. The CDR3 DNA sequence: TGCGCCAGCAGCCCCCCGACAGGAACCTACGAGCAGTACTTC. The encoded protein is CASSPPTGTYEQYF.

The chain joins TRBV6-4 to TRBJ2-2, with TRBD2 identical over 9 bases. The ends lost 5 bases at V and 6 bases at J; junction bases unmatched: 4. The CDR3 has 14 amino acids. The germline gives CDR1 MRHNA, CDR2 SNTAGT. This CDR3 reads CASSWGLAAGELFF. Here the CDR3 DNA reads TGTGCCAGCAGTTGGGGACTAGCTGCCGGGGAGCTGTTTTTT.

CDR3: CASSVVPGGVNEQFF. DNA of the CDR3: TGTGCCAGCAGCGTAGTCCCCGGGGGTGTGAATGAGCAGTTCTTC. The chain carries TRBV9 and TRBJ2-1; D perhaps matches TRBD2 (6 bases). The length of the CDR3 is 15 residues. Trimming left V 0 bases short and J 7 bases short, with 14 bases between. In germline, CDR1 is SGDLS, CDR2 YYNGEE.

The V and J genes are TRBV4-3 and TRBJ2-1; 10 bases match TRBD2. Trimming took 0 bases from V and 9 from J; bases not matched to a gene: 11. Germline CDR1 reads LGHNA; CDR2 reads YSLEER. The CDR3 is 17 residues long. DNA of the CDR3: TGCGCCAGCAGCCAAGATTTCGGGGCTAGCGGGAGTGGTGAGCAGTTCTTC. Protein product: CASSQDFGASGSGEQFF.

The CDR3 sequence: CASSEGGQGKYTQYF. CDR3 nucleotide sequence: TGTGCCAGCAGTGAAGGGGGACAGGGAAAGTATACGCAGTATTTT. V and J are TRBV6-1 and TRBJ2-3, with 9 bases aligning to TRBD1. The V and J ends lost 1 base and 7 bases, in that order; junction bases with no gene match: 6. The CDR3 has 15 amino acids. Germline V gives CDR1 MNHNS, CDR2 SASEGT.

The V call is TRBV13, the J call TRBJ2-7; perhaps TRBD1 as D (6 bases). CDR3 size: 14 residues. The V gene lost 2 bases and the J gene lost 3 bases, with 11 bases spanning the gap. The germline gives CDR1 PRHDT, CDR2 FYEKMQ (reference sequence). CDR3: CASSLKGHSYEQYF. The CDR3 DNA is TGTGCCAGCAGCTTAAAGGGACACAGCTACGAGCAGTACTTC.

V is TRBV7-8 and J is TRBJ2-3, with D possibly being TRBD1 (6 bases). The CDR3 is 15 amino acids. Germline V gives CDR1 SGHVS, CDR2 FQNEAQ. With 5 bases removed from V and 1 base from J, the gap between germline ends came to 13 bases. CDR3 sequence reads: CASSRQVRRTDTQYF. The CDR3, as DNA: TGTGCCAGCAGCCGACAGGTCAGGCGCACAGATACGCAGTATTTT. Full variable domain (rest looked up from reference TRBV7-8 and TRBJ2-3): GAGVSQSPRYKVAKRGQDVALRCDPISGHVSLFWYQQALGQGPEFLTYFQNEAQLDKSGLPSDRFFAERPEGSVSTLKIQRTQQEDSAVYLCASSRQVRRTDTQYFGPGTRLTVL.

The gene calls are TRBV11-2 and TRBJ2-7; TRBD2 might be the D (5 bases). The length of the CDR3 is 16 residues. V lost 4 bases to trimming and J lost 3 bases, with 19 bases between them. Germline-derived CDR1 and CDR2 are SGHAT and FQNNGV. CDR3: CASSSAGLNNNYEQYF. CDR3 in DNA: TGTGCCAGCAGCTCCGCCGGACTTAACAACAACTACGAGCAGTACTTC.

J is TRBJ1-2 and V is TRBV28; no clear D gene. The CDR3 spans 13 residues. Trimming removed 2 bases from V and 1 base from J, with 5 bases in between. The V gene's germline CDR1 is MDHEN and CDR2 SYDVKM. The CDR3 nucleotides read TGTGCCAGCAGTTTAAATATTAACTATGGCTACACCTTC. It yields the protein CASSLNINYGYTF.

As regards this clone: At one end the junction does not follow the germline gene, possibly because of a read error. The J gene is TRBJ2-5, the V gene TRBV7-7; TRBD2 matches at 8 bases. Germline V gene lookup returns CDR1 SSHAT and CDR2 FNYEAQ (reference sequence). The CDR3 spans 15 residues. Here the CDR3 reads CASSLAGLIQETQYF. The CDR3 region has the DNA TGTGCTAGCAGCTTAGCGGGGCTCATCCAAGAGACCCAGTACTTC.

In this sample, this clone turned up once. CDR3 sequence reads: CASSQDTGQPNTEAFF. Here the CDR3 DNA reads TGCGCCAGCAGCCAAGATACGGGTCAGCCGAACACTGAAGCTTTCTTT. The chain uses TRBV4-1 and TRBJ1-1; unclear D gene. Germline lookup yields CDR1 MGHRA and CDR2 YSYEKL. The CDR3 contains 16 residues. Trimming took off 0 bases at V and 1 base at J, with 12 bases between the two ends.

The chain joins TRBV28 to TRBJ2-7; the D is unclear. The CDR3 is 13 amino acids. The germline V gene has CDR1 MDHEN and CDR2 SYDVKM. Trimming took 6 bases from V and 5 from J, leaving 14 bases between them. The CDR3 loop is CASSLVPVDEQYF. As DNA, the CDR3 is TGTGCCAGCAGCCTAGTTCCAGTGGACGAGCAGTACTTC.

The rearrangement joins TRBV7-2 to TRBJ1-2; 7 bases are a match to TRBD1. The CDR3 loop spans 17 amino acids. J gave up 0 bases and V 2 bases, and 9 bases lay outside the gene matches. CDR1 and CDR2 from the germline V gene are SGHTA and FQGNSA. The CDR3 loop is CASSLWLTGYANYGYTF. The DNA of the CDR3 is TGTGCCAGCAGCTTATGGTTGACAGGGTATGCTAACTATGGCTACACCTTC.

The chain joins TRBV28 to TRBJ2-7, with 10 bases fitting TRBD1. J gave up 4 bases and V 1 base, and 4 bases lay outside the gene matches. Germline assignment: CDR1 MDHEN and CDR2 SYDVKM. The length of the CDR3 is 15 residues. The CDR3 sequence: CASSLFGQGVYEQYF. The DNA of the CDR3 is TGTGCCAGCAGTTTATTCGGACAGGGGGTTTACGAGCAGTACTTC.

The J gene is TRBJ2-7, the V gene TRBV11-2, with 8 nucleotides matching TRBD2. The CDR3 extends over 15 amino acids. V was pared by 4 bases and J by 1 base, with 6 bases of the junction left unmatched. Germline lookup yields CDR1 SGHAT and CDR2 FQNNGV. The CDR3 is CASSSRLARSYEQYF. The DNA of the CDR3 is TGTGCCAGCAGCTCTCGACTAGCGAGGTCCTACGAGCAGTACTTC.

The gene calls are TRBV5-1 and TRBJ2-7; perhaps TRBD2 as D (6 bases). The CDR3 contains 14 residues. CDR1 SGHRS and CDR2 YFSETQ come from the germline V gene. Trimming pared 3 bases from V and 4 bases from J, leaving 14 bases between. The CDR3 DNA reads TGCGCCAGCAGCTGGACCGGGACTCAATACGAGCAGTACTTC. As protein: CASSWTGTQYEQYF.

V gene TRBV4-3 combines with J gene TRBJ2-1, with 7 bases matching TRBD1. The CDR3 extends over 17 amino acids. The V segment lost 0 bases and the J segment 4 bases; nucleotides outside the gene matches: 9. In germline, CDR1 is LGHNA, CDR2 YSLEER. The CDR3 region is CASSQDATGASYNEQFF. CDR3 coding DNA: TGCGCCAGCAGCCAAGATGCAACAGGGGCGTCGTACAATGAGCAGTTCTTC.

The chain has TRBV11-2 and TRBJ1-2; D perhaps matches TRBD1 (5 bases). Germline CDR1 and CDR2: SGHAT and FQNNGV. The CDR3 consists of 17 residues. V lost 0 bases and J lost 2, with 16 bases in between. In nucleotides, the CDR3 is TGTGCCAGCAGCTTAGACAGGGATACCTCGATGAACTATGGCTACACCTTC. This sequence encodes CASSLDRDTSMNYGYTF.

The genes are TRBV5-1 and TRBJ1-6; D may be TRBD1 (6 bases). This CDR3 comprises 15 residues. Per germline, CDR1 SGHRS and CDR2 YFSETQ. Between the trimmed V and J ends, which lost 4 bases and 7 bases, there was a span of 15 bases. CDR3 residues: CASSDPGQGNSPLHF. DNA for the CDR3: TGCGCCAGCAGCGATCCGGGACAAGGGAATTCACCCCTCCACTTT.

V and J are TRBV30 and TRBJ1-1; a weak D match, TRBD1 (5 bases). The CDR3 sequence is 12 residues long. The germline gives CDR1 GTSNPN, CDR2 SVGIG (reference sequence). V was cut by 2 bases and J by 5 bases, with 9 bases left in between. The CDR3 sequence: CAWSTGRTEAFF. DNA for the CDR3: TGTGCCTGGAGTACAGGACGGACTGAAGCTTTCTTT.